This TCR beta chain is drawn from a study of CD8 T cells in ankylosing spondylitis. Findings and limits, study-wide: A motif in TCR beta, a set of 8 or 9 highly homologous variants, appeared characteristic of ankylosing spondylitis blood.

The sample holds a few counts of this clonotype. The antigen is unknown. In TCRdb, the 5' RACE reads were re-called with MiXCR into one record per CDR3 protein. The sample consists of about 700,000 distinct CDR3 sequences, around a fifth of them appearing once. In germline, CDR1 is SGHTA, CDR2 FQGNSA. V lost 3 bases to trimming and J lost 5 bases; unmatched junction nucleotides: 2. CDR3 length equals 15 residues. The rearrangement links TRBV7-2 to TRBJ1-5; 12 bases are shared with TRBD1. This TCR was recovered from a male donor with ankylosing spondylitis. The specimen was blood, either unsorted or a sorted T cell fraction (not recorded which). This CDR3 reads CASSFRDRGHQPQHF. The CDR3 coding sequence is TGTGCCAGCAGCTTCAGGGACAGGGGGCATCAGCCCCAGCATTTT. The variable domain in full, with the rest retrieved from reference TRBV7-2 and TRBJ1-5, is GAGVSQSPSNKVTEKGKDVELRCDPISGHTALYWYRQSLGQGLEFLIYFQGNSAPDKSGLPSDRFSAERTGGSVSTLTIQRTQQEDSAVYLCASSFRDRGHQPQHFGDGTRLSIL.